Only a few counts were recorded for the clone carrying this TCR beta chain. Using immunoSEQ multiplex PCR, the repertoire was profiled, and TCRdb retains in-frame clones only, with some absent. This sample has about 130,000 clones, with approximately 88% found just once. This sample was included in a study of T cell responses to AZD1222 COVID-19 vaccine. Germline V gene data show CDR1 as MNHNY and CDR2 as SVGAGI (reference sequence). Trimming removed 2 bases from V and 2 bases from J, with 7 bases in between. The CDR3 has 14 residues. The chain is built from TRBV6-6 and TRBJ1-5; a weak D match, TRBD1 (6 bases). This TCR came from an adult in good health. This specimen was peripheral blood, taken on day 0 of AZD1222 vaccination. The CDR3 loop is CASSYPGGNQPQHF. In DNA, the CDR3 is TGTGCCAGCAGTTACCCAGGGGGCAATCAGCCCCAGCATTTT.